The sequence of this T cell receptor (beta chain) was determined in a study of T cell changes during pregnancy in multiple sclerosis. This CDR3 is 14 amino acids long. The junction had 3 bases not matched to a gene; V was cut back by 6 bases and J by 3 bases. Germline CDR1 and CDR2: LNHDA and SQIVND (reference sequence). The table came from immunoSEQ multiplex PCR; TCRdb's copy has only in-frame clones and leaves some out. The sample includes about 42,000 clones, less than 90% of them seen just once. Sequencing used CD4+ T cells from peripheral blood mononuclear cells, obtained before pregnancy. J is TRBJ2-2 and V is TRBV19; 8 bases are a match to TRBD1. This sequence was found in a female donor with multiple sclerosis, enrolled in a pregnancy study. CDR3 loop: CASRIQGDTGELFF. The CDR3 bases are TGTGCCAGTAGGATACAGGGGGACACCGGGGAGCTGTTTTTT. The full variable domain, in which reference TRBV19 and TRBJ2-2 provide the parts outside the CDR3, is DGGITQSPKYLFRKEGQNVTLSCEQNLNHDAMYWYRQDPGQGLRLIYYSQIVNDFQKGDIAEGYSVSREKKESFPLTVTSAQKNPTAFYLCASRIQGDTGELFFGEGSRLTVL.